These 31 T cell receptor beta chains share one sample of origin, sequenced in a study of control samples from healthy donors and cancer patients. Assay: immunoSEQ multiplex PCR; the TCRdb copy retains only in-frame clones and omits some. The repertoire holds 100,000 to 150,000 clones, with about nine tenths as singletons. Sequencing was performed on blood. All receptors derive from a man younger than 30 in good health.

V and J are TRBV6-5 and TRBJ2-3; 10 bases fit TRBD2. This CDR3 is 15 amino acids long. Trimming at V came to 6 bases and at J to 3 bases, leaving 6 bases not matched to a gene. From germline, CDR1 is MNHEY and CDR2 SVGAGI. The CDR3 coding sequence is TGTGCCAGCAGAGACCGACTAGCGGGTACAGATACGCAGTATTTT. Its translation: CASRDRLAGTDTQYF.

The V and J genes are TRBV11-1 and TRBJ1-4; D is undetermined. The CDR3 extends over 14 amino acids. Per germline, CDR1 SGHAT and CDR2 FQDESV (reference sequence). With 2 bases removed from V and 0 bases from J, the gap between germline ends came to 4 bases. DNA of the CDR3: TGTGCCAGCAGCTTACAGACAACTAATGAAAAACTGTTTTTT. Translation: CASSLQTTNEKLFF.

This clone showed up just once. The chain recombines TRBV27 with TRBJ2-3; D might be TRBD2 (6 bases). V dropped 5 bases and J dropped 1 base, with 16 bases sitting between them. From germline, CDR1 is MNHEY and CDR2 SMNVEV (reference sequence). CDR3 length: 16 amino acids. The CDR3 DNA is TGTGCCAGCAGTCCTCCCAATAGCGGAGGCACAGATACGCAGTATTTT. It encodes CASSPPNSGGTDTQYF.

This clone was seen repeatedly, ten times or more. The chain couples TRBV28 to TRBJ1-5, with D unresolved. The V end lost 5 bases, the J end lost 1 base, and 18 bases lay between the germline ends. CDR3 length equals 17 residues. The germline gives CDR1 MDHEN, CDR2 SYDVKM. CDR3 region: CASSPPPAVRSNQPQHF. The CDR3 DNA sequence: TGTGCCAGCAGTCCGCCCCCTGCGGTCCGGAGCAATCAGCCCCAGCATTTT.

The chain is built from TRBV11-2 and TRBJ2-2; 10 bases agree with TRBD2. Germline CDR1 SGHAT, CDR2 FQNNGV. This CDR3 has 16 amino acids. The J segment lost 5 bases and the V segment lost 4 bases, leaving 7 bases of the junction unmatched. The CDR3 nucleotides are TGTGCCAGCAGCTCGGGCGGGACTAGCGAAACCGGGGAGCTGTTTTTT. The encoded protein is CASSSGGTSETGELFF.

The CDR3 loop reads CASSFGMNTEAFF. As DNA, the CDR3 is TGTGCCAGCAGCTTTGGCATGAACACTGAAGCTTTCTTT. The chain recombines TRBV7-3 with TRBJ1-1; D unresolved. This CDR3 is 13 amino acids long. V was clipped by 3 bases and J by 0 bases, with 5 bases between them. Germline V gives CDR1 SGHTA, CDR2 FQGTGA.

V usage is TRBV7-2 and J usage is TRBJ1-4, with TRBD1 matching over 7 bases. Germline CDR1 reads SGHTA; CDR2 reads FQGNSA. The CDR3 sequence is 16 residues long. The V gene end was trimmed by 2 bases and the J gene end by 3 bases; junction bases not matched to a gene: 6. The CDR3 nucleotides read TGTGCCAGCAGCTTAACAGGGGCCATGGCTAATGAAAAACTGTTTTTT. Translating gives CASSLTGAMANEKLFF.

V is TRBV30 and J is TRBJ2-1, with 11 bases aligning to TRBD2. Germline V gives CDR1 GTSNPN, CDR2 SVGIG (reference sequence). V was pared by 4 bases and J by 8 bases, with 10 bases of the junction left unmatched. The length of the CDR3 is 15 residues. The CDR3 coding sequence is TGTGCCTGGACTGAACTAGCGGGAGTTTTGGATGAGCAGTTCTTC. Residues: CAWTELAGVLDEQFF.

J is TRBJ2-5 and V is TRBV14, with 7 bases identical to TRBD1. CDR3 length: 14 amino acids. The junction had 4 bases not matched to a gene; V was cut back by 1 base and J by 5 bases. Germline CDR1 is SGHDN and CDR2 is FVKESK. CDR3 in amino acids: CASSQVGGGETQYF. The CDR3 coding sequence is TGTGCCAGCAGCCAAGTAGGGGGCGGGGAGACCCAGTACTTC.

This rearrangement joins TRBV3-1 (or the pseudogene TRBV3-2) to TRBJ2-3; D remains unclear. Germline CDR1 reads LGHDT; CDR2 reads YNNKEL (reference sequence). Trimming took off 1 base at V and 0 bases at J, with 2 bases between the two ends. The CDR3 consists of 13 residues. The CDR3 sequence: CASSQASTDTQYF. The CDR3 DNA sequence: TGTGCCAGCAGCCAAGCAAGCACAGATACGCAGTATTTT.

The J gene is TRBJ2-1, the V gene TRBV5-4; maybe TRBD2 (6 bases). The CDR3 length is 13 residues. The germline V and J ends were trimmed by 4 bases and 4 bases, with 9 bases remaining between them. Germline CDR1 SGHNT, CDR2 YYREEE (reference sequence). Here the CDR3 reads CASSATSYNEQFF. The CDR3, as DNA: TGTGCCAGCAGCGCGACTAGTTACAATGAGCAGTTCTTC.

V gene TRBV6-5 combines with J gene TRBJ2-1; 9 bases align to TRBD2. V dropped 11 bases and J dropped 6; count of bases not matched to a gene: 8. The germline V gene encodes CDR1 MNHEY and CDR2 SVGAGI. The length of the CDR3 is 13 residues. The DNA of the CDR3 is TGTGCCTCCAGACTAGCGGCCTTCAATGAGCAGTTCTTC. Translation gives CASRLAAFNEQFF.

CDR3 sequence reads: CASSVAPGGLGTQYF. The CDR3 nucleotides read TGTGCCAGCAGCGTAGCCCCAGGAGGGTTGGGGACCCAGTACTTC. The chain joins TRBV9 to TRBJ2-5; tentative D call: TRBD2 (6 bases). The V and J ends lost 0 bases and 7 bases respectively, with 16 bases between them. Germline V gene data show CDR1 as SGDLS and CDR2 as YYNGEE. There are 15 residues in the CDR3.

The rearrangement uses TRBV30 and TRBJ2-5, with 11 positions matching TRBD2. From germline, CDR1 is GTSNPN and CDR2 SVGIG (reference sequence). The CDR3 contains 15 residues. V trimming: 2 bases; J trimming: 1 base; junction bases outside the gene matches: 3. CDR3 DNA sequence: TGTGCCTGGAGTACGGGACTAGCGGTCCAAGAGACCCAGTACTTC. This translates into CAWSTGLAVQETQYF.

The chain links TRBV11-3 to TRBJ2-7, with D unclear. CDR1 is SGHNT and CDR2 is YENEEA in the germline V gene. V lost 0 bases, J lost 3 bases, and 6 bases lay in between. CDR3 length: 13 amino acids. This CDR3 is CASSLDPYYEQYV. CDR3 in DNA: TGTGCCAGCAGCTTAGATCCTTACTACGAGCAGTACGTC.

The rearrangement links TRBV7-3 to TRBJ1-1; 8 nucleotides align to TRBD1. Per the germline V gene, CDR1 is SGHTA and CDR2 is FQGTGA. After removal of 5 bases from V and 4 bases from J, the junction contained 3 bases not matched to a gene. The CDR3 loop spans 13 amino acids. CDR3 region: CASSRTGFTEAFF. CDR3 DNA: TGTGCCAGCAGCCGGACAGGGTTCACTGAAGCTTTCTTT.

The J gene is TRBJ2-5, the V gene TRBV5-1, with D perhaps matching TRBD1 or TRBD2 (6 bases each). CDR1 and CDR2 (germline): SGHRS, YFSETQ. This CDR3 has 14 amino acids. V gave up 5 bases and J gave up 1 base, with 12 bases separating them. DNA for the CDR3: TGCGCCAGCAGTCCGTCGGGGGCCCAAGAGACCCAGTACTTC. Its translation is CASSPSGAQETQYF.

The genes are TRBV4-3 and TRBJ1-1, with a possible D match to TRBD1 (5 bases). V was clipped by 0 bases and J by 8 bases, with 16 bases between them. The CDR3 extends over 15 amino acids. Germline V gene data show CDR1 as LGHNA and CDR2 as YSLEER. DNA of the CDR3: TGCGCCAGCAGCCAAGATCTGGGGCAACTCGGCGAAGCTTTCTTT. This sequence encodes CASSQDLGQLGEAFF.

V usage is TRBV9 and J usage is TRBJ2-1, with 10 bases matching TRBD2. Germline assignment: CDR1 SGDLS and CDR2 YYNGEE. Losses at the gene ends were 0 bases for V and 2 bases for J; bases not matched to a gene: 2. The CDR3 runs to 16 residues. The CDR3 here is CASSVVAGGTYNEQFF. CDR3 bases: TGTGCCAGCAGCGTAGTAGCGGGAGGCACCTACAATGAGCAGTTCTTC.

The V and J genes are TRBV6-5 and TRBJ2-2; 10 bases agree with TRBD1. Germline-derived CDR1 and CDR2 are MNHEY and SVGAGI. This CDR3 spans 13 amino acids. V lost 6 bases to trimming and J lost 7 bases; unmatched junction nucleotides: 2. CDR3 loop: CASRTGGSGELFF. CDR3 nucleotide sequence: TGTGCCAGCAGGACAGGGGGCAGCGGGGAGCTGTTTTTT.

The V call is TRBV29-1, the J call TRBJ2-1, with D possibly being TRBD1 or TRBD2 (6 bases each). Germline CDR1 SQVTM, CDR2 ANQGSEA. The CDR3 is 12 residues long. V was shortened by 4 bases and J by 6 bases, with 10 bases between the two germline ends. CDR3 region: CSVGGATNEQFF. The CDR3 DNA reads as TGCAGCGTTGGGGGGGCGACCAATGAGCAGTTCTTC.

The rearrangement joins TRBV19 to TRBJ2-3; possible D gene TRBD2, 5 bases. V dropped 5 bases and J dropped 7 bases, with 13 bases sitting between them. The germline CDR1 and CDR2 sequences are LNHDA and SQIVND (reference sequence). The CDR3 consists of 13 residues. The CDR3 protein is CASSLRTHYTQYF. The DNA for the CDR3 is TGTGCCAGTAGTCTCAGGACTCACTATACGCAGTATTTT.

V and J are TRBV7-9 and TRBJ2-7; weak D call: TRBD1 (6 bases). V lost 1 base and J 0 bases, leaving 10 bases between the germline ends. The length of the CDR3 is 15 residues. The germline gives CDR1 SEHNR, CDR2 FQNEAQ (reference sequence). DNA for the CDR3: TGTGCCAGCAGCTTAGGTGGGGACAACTCCTACGAGCAGTACTTC. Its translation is CASSLGGDNSYEQYF.

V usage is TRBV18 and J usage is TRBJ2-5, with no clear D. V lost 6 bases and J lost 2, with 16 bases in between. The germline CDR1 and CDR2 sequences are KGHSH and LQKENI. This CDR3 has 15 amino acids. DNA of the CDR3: TGTGCCAGCTCGTACGGGTATGGGCCTCAAGAGACCCAGTACTTC. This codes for CASSYGYGPQETQYF.

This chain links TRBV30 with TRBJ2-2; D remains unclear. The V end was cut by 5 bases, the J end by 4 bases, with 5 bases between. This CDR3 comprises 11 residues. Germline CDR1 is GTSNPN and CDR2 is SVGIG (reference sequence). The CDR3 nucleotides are TGTGCCTGGGGATCCACCGGGGAGCTGTTTTTT. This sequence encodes CAWGSTGELFF.

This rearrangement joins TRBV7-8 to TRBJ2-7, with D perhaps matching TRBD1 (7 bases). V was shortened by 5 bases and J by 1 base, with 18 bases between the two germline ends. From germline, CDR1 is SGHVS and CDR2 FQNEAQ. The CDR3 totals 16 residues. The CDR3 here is CASSVKDREVSYEQYF. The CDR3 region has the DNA TGTGCCAGCAGCGTAAAAGACAGGGAGGTTTCCTACGAGCAGTACTTC.

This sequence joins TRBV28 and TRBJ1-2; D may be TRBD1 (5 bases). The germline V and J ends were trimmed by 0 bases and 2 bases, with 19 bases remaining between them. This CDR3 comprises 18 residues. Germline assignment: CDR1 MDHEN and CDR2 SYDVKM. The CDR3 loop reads CASSLWDLGGDANYGYTF. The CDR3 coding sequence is TGTGCCAGCAGTTTATGGGACCTTGGGGGAGACGCAAACTATGGCTACACCTTC.

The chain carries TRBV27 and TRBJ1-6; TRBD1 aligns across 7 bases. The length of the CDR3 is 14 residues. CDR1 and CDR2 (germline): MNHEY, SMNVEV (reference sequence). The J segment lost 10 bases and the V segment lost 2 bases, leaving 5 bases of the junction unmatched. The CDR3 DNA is TGTGCCAGCAGTTTAAGACAGGGTAACTCACCCCTCCACTTT. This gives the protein CASSLRQGNSPLHF.

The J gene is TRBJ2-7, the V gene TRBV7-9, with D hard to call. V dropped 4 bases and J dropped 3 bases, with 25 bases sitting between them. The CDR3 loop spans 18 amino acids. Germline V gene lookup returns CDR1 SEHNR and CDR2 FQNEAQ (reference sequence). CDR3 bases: TGTGCCAGCAGCTCTCCCGAAGTAGCCCCCGCGCGGATCTACGAGCAGTACTTC. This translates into CASSSPEVAPARIYEQYF.

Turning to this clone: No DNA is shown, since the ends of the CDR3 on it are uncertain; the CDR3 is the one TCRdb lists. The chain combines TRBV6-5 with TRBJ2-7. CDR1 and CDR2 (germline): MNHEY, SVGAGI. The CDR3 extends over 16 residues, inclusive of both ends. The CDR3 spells CASSSSAPHTFYEQYV.

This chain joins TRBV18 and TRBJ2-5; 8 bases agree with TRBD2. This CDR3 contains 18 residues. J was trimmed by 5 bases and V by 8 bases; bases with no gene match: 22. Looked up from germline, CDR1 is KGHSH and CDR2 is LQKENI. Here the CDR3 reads CASQRDLAGSFSWETQYF. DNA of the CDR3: TGTGCCAGCCAGCGGGACTTAGCGGGGTCCTTTAGCTGGGAGACCCAGTACTTC.